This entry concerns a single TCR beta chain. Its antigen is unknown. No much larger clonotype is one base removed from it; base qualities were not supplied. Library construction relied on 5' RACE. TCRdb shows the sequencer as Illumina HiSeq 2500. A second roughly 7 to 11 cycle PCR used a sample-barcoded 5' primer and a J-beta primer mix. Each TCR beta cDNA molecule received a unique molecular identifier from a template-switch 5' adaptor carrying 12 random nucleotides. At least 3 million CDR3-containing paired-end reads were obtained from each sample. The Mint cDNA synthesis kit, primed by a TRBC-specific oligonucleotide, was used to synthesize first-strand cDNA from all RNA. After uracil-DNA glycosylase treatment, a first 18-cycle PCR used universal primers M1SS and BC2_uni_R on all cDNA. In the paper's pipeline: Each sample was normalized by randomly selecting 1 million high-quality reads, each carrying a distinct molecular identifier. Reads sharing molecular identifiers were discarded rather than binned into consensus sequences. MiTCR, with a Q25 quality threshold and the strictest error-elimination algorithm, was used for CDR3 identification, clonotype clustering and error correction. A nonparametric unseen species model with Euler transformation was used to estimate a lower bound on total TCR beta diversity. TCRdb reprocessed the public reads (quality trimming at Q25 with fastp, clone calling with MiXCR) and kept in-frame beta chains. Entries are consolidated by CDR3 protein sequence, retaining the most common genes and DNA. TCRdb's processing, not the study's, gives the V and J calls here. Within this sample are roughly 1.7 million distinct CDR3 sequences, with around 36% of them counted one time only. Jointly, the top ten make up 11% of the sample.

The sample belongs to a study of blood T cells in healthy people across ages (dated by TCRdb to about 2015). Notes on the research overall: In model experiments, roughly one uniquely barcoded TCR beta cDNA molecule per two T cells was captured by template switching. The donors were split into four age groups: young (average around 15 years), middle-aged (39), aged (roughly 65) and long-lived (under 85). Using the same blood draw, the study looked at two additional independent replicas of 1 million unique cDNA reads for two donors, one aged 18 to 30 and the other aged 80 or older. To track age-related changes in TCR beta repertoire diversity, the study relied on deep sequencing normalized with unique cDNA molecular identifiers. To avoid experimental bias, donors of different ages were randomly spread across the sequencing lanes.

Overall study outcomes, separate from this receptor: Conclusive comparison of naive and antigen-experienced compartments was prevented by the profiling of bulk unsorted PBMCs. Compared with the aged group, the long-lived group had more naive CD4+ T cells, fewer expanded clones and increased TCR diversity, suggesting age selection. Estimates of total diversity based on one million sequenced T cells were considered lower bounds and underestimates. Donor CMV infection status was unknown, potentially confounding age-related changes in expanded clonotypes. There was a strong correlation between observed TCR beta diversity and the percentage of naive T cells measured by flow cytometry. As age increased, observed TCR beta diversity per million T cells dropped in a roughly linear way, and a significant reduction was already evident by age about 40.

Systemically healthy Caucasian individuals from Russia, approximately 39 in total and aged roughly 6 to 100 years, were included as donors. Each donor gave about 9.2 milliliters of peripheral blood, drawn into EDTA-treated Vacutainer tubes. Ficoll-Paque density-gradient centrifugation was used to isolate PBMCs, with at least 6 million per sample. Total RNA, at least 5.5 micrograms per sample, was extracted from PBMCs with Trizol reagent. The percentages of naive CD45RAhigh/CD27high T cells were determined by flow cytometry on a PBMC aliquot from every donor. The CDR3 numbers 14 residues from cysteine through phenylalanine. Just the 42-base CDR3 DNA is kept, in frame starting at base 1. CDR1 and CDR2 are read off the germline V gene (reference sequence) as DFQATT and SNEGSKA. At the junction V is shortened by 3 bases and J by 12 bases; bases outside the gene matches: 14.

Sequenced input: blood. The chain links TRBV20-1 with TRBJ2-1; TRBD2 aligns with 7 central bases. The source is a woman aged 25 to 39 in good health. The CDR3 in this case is CSASSPGLRDGQFF. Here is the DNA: TGCAGTGCTAGCTCTCCGGGACTACGGGATGGGCAGTTCTTC.